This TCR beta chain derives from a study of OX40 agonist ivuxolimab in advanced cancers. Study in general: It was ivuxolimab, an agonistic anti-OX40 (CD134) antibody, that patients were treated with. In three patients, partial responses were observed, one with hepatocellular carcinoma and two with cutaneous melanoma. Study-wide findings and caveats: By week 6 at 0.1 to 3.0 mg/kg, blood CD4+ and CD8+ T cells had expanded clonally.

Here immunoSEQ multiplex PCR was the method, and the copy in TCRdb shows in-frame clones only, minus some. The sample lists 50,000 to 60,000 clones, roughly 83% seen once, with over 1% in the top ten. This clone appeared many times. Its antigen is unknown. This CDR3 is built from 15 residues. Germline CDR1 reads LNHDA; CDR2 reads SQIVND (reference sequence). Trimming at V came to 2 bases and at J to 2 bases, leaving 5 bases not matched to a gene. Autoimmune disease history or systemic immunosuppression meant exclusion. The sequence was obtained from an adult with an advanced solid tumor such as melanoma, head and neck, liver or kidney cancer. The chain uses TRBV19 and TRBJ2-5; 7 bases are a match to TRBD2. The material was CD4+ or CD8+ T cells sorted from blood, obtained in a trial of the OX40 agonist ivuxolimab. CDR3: CASSIMAGEQETQYF. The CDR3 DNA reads TGTGCCAGTAGTATAATGGCGGGGGAACAAGAGACCCAGTACTTC.